A selection of T cell receptor beta chains follows, all from one sample in a study of OX40 agonist ivuxolimab in advanced cancers. Produced via immunoSEQ multiplex PCR; TCRdb's table is partial and in-frame only. Among under 40,000 clones listed, about 92% were seen once. Sequenced here: CD4+ or CD8+ T cells sorted from blood, sampled in a trial of the OX40 agonist ivuxolimab. The origin of the receptors is an adult with an advanced solid tumor such as melanoma, head and neck, liver or kidney cancer. Each CDR3 is given with its conserved first and last residue. The D gene is left open where the match is weak. Clone size appears in some rows only: once, few, many, or a class for an expanded clone.

J | V | size | D | CDR3 | DNA
TRBJ1-5 | TRBV2 | once | TRBD1 | CASKDRGAQPQHF | TGTGCCAGCAAGGACAGGGGCGCTCAGCCCCAGCATTTT
TRBJ1-1 | TRBV30 | NA | TRBD1 | CASIRQGRRGTEAFF | TGTGCCTCCATCCGACAGGGACGCCGTGGAACTGAAGCTTTCTTT
TRBJ2-1 | TRBV5-1 | NA | NA | CASSLVAGSLSSYNEQFF | TGCGCCAGCAGCTTGGTGGCGGGATCATTAAGCTCCTACAATGAGCAGTTCTTC
TRBJ2-3 | TRBV10-3 | once | TRBD1 | CAISDFQDRGGTDTQYF | TGTGCCATCAGTGATTTTCAGGACAGGGGCGGCACAGATACGCAGTATTTT
TRBJ1-4 | TRBV9 | NA | NA | CASSVKGSDEKLFF | TGTGCCAGCAGCGTAAAGGGATCGGATGAAAAACTGTTTTTT
TRBJ1-2 | TRBV2 | once | TRBD1 | CASSENLRDRGHGYTF | TGTGCCAGCAGTGAGAACCTCCGGGACAGGGGACATGGCTACACCTTC
TRBJ2-7 | TRBV29-1 | NA | NA | CSVVTRDTYEQYF | TGCAGCGTTGTCACTCGAGATACCTACGAGCAGTACTTC
TRBJ2-7 | TRBV27 | NA | NA | CASSLSGGDEQYF | TGTGCCAGCAGTTTATCAGGTGGCGACGAGCAGTACTTC
TRBJ2-1 | TRBV4-1 | NA | NA | CASSHNLGEQFF | TGCGCCAGCAGCCATAATCTAGGGGAGCAGTTCTTC
TRBJ2-5 | TRBV11-2 | NA | TRBD1 | CASRSGSTGGRLETQYF | TGTGCCAGCAGATCAGGAAGCACAGGGGGCAGGCTAGAGACCCAGTACTTC
TRBJ1-4 | TRBV2 | NA | NA | CASNSPEEELGEKLFF | TGTGCCAGCAATTCCCCCGAGGAGGAATTAGGAGAAAAACTGTTTTTT
TRBJ1-1 | TRBV10-3 | NA | NA | CAISEMNTEAFF | TGTGCCATCAGTGAAATGAACACTGAAGCTTTCTTT
TRBJ2-3 | TRBV2 | NA | NA | CASSEVRSTDTQYF | TGTGCCAGCAGTGAAGTCAGAAGCACAGATACGCAGTATTTT
TRBJ1-5 | TRBV14 | NA | TRBD1 | CASSPGQGPWNQPQHF | TGTGCCAGCAGCCCCGGACAGGGACCTTGGAATCAGCCCCAGCATTTT
TRBJ2-1 | TRBV4-2 | NA | NA | CASSQDRSARYNEQFF | TGTGCCAGCAGCCAAGATAGGAGCGCCCGCTACAATGAGCAGTTCTTC
TRBJ2-7 | TRBV19 | NA | NA | CASSSGDTHEQYF | TGTGCCAGTTCCTCGGGGGACACTCACGAGCAGTACTTC
TRBJ1-1 | TRBV7-9 | few | NA | CASSGTGSTEAFF | TGTGCCAGCAGCGGTACGGGGAGCACTGAAGCTTTCTTT
TRBJ1-3 | TRBV19 | NA | NA | CASSYDSSGNTIYF | TGTGCCAGTAGTTACGACAGCTCTGGAAACACCATATATTTT
TRBJ2-1 | TRBV4-2 | NA | TRBD2 | CASSLSAGGADNEQFF | TGTGCCAGCAGCCTCAGCGCGGGAGGTGCCGACAATGAGCAGTTCTTC
TRBJ2-3 | TRBV6-5 | NA | TRBD2 | CASSLSGASTDTQYF | TGTGCCAGCAGCCTAAGCGGGGCAAGCACAGATACGCAGTATTTT
TRBJ2-3 | TRBV7-9 | NA | NA | CASSLWGQEDTQYF | TGTGCCAGCAGCTTATGGGGCCAGGAAGATACGCAGTATTTT
TRBJ2-7 | TRBV5-1 | NA | NA | CASSRGSYEQYF | TGCGCCAGCAGCCGAGGGTCCTACGAGCAGTACTTC
TRBJ2-7 | TRBV6-1 | NA | TRBD2 | CASSEGHSGSGYEQYF | TGTGCCAGCAGTGAAGGACATAGCGGGAGCGGCTACGAGCAGTACTTC
TRBJ2-1 | TRBV7-8 | NA | NA | CASSLSGEQFF | TGTGCCAGCAGCTTAAGTGGTGAGCAGTTCTTC
TRBJ2-2 | TRBV29-1 | NA | NA | CSVGTANTGELFF | TGCAGCGTTGGGACGGCTAACACCGGGGAGCTGTTTTTT
TRBJ1-2 | TRBV19 | once | TRBD1 | CASSLLGQGDYTF | TGTGCCAGTAGCCTTCTAGGACAGGGCGACTACACCTTC
TRBJ2-7 | TRBV27 | NA | TRBD1 | CASSLGTGSPYEQYF | TGTGCCAGCAGTTTAGGGACAGGGTCTCCCTACGAGCAGTACTTC
TRBJ2-3 | TRBV13 | NA | TRBD2 | CASSSRASGRGDTQYF | TGTGCCAGCAGCTCCAGGGCTAGCGGGAGGGGAGATACGCAGTATTTT
TRBJ2-3 | TRBV10-1 | NA | NA | CASSDSRVTDTQYF | TGCGCCAGCAGTGATTCCAGGGTCACAGATACGCAGTATTTT
TRBJ2-7 | TRBV30 | NA | NA | CAFPRYEQYF | TGTGCTTTCCCTAGATACGAGCAGTACTTC
TRBJ2-7 | TRBV5-6 | NA | NA | CASSLGPGAYEQYF | TGTGCCAGCAGCTTGGGGCCAGGGGCGTACGAGCAGTACTTC
TRBJ2-7 | TRBV6-1 | NA | TRBD1 | CASSDRRQGAYEQYF | TGTGCCAGCAGTGATAGGAGGCAGGGGGCCTACGAGCAGTACTTC
TRBJ2-1 | TRBV11-2 | NA | TRBD2 | CASSTGTSSWEQFF | TGTGCCAGCAGCACCGGGACTAGCTCATGGGAGCAGTTCTTC
TRBJ2-5 | TRBV6-5 | once | TRBD1 | CASSYYTQGAQETQYF | TGTGCCAGCAGTTATTACACACAGGGGGCCCAAGAGACCCAGTACTTC
TRBJ2-5 | TRBV5-1 | NA | NA | CASSLDRVQETQYF | TGCGCCAGCAGCTTGGACAGGGTTCAAGAGACCCAGTACTTC
TRBJ2-7 | TRBV5-6 | once | NA | CASSSISYEQYF | TGTGCCAGCAGCTCTATCTCCTACGAGCAGTACTTC
TRBJ1-1 | TRBV11-2 | NA | TRBD1 | CASSTDVGQAREAFF | TGTGCCAGCAGCACGGACGTAGGACAGGCTCGCGAAGCTTTCTTT
TRBJ1-2 | TRBV6-1 | NA | NA | CASSEGWWAVQGLYGYTF | TGTGCCAGCAGTGAAGGGTGGTGGGCAGTCCAGGGCCTTTATGGCTACACCTTC
TRBJ2-7 | TRBV27 | NA | TRBD2 | CASSLTSGSPYEQYF | TGTGCCAGCAGCTTAACTAGCGGGAGCCCCTACGAGCAGTACTTC
TRBJ1-2 | TRBV5-1 | once | NA | CASREGQGDGYTF | TGCGCCAGCAGGGAGGGCCAGGGCGATGGCTACACCTTC